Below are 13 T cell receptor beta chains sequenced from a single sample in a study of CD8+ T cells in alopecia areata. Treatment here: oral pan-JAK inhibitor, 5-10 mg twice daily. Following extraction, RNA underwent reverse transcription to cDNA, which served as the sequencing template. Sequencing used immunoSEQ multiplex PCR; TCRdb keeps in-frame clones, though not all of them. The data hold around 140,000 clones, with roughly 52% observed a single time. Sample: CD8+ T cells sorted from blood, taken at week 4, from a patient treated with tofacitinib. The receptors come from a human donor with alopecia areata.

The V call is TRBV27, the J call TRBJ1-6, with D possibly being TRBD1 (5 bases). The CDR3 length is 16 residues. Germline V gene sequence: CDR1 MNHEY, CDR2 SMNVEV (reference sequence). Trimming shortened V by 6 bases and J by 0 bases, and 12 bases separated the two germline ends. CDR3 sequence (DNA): TGTGCCAGCAGGGTCGGGGGGAGCTCCTATAATTCACCCCTCCACTTT. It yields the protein CASRVGGSSYNSPLHF.

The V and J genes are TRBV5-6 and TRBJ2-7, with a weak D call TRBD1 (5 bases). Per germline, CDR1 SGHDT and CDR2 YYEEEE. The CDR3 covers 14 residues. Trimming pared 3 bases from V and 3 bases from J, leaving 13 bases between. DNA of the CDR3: TGTGCCAGCAGCTCTTCCACAGGCCGCTACGAGCAGTACTTC. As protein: CASSSSTGRYEQYF.

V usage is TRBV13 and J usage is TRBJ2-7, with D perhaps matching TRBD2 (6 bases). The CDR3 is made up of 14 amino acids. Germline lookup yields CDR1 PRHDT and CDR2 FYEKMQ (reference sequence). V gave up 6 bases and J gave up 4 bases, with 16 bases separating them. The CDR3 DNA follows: TGTGCCAGCAGTCCGACTAGGGCGGCGTACGAGCAGTACTTC. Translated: CASSPTRAAYEQYF.

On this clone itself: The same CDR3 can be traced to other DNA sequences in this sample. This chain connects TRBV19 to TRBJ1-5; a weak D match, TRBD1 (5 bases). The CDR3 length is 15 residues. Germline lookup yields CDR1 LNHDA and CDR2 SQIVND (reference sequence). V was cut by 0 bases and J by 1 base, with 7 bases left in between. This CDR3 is CASSIDWGSNQPQHF. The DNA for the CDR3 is TGTGCCAGTAGTATAGATTGGGGCAGCAATCAGCCCCAGCATTTT.

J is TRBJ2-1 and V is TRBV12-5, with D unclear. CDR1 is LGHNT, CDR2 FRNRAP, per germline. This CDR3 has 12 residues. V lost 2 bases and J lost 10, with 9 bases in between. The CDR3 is CASGLPRYEQFF. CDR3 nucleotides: TGTGCTAGTGGTTTGCCTCGTTACGAGCAGTTCTTC.

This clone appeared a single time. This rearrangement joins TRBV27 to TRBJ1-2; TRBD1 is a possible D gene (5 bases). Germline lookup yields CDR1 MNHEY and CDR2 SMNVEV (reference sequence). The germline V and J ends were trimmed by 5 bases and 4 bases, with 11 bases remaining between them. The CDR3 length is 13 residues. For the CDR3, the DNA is TGTGCCAGCAGTCCAGACAGTATCTATGGCTACACCTTC. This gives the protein CASSPDSIYGYTF.

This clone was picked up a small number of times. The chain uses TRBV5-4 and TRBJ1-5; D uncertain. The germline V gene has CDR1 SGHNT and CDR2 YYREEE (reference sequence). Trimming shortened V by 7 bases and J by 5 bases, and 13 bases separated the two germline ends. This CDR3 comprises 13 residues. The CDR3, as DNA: TGTGCCAGCGGAGCTTCCCCTGATCAGCCCCAGCATTTT. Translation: CASGASPDQPQHF.

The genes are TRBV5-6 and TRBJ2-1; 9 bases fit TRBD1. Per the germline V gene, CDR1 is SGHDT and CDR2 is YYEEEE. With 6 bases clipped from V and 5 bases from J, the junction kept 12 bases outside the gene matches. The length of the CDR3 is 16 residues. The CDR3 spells CASIPYPGQGNNEQFF. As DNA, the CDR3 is TGTGCCAGCATCCCGTACCCGGGACAGGGAAACAATGAGCAGTTCTTC.

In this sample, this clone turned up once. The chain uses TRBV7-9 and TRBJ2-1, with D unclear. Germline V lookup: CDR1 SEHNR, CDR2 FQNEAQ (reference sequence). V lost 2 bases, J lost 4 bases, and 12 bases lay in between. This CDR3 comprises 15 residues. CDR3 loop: CASSLPYAGYNEQFF. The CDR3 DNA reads TGTGCCAGCAGCTTACCCTACGCAGGTTACAATGAGCAGTTCTTC.

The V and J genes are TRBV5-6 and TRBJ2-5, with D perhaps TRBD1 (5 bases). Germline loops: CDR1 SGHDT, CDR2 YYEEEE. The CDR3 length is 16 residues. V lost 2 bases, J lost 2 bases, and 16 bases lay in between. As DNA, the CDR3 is TGTGCCAGCAGCTTAGGGGCCAACGGTGAACAAGAGACCCAGTACTTC. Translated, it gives CASSLGANGEQETQYF.

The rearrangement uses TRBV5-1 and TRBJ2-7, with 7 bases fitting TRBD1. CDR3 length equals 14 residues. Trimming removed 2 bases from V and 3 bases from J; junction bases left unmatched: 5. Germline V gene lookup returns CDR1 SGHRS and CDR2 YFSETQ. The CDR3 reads CASSFRQGLYEQYF. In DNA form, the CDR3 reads TGCGCCAGCAGCTTTAGACAGGGCCTCTACGAGCAGTACTTC.

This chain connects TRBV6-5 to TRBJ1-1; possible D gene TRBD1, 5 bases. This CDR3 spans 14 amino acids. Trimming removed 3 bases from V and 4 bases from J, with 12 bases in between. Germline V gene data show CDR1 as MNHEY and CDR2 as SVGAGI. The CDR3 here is CASSYSGGVTEAFF. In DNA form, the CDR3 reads TGTGCCAGCAGTTATTCTGGGGGGGTCACTGAAGCTTTCTTT.

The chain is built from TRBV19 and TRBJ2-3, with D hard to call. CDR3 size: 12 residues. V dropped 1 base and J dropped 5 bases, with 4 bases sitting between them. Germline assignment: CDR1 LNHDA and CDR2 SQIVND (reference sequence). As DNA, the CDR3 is TGTGCCAGTAGTATAGGGGGAGATACGCAGTATTTT. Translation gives CASSIGGDTQYF.